This record concerns one T cell receptor (beta chain) sequence. Its specificity is not known. Trimming cost V 2 bases and J 1 base, with 11 bases left between them. CDR1 and CDR2 from the germline V gene are WSHSY and SAAADI. The CDR3 runs 15 residues. Template-switching 5'RACE yielded the TCR cDNA; a universal primer site and UMIs were added in the process. TCRdb used MiXCR to reprocess the 5' RACE reads, holding one entry per CDR3 protein. The table records some 320,000 distinct CDR3 sequences, 8.5% to 9% of them present only once. The data originate from a study of T cells after yellow fever vaccination. Study outcomes and limitations: Among primary-vaccination clones, most reappeared after the booster, at 95% to 96% for CD4 and 88% for CD8. Some clonotypes, a small share, were shared between CD4 and CD8 compartments.

The sequence came from a man aged 18-30 years who received the YFV17D yellow fever vaccine. The specimen was PBMCs, collected on the day of the first yellow fever vaccination. The gene calls are TRBV10-2 and TRBJ2-5; a possible D gene is TRBD1 (6 bases). CDR3 nucleotides: TGCGCCAGCAGTGAGATCCGCAGGGGCCAAGAGACCCAGTACTTC. Translation gives CASSEIRRGQETQYF.